Below, 13 T cell receptor beta chains from the same sample are listed, as sequenced in a study of neurological immune-mediated disorders. Using its own MiXCR run on the 5' RACE reads, TCRdb lists one record per CDR3 protein. The table has around 64,000 distinct CDR3 sequences, 3.2% seen once. Specimen: PBMCs. The receptors come from a woman in her fifties or sixties with multiple sclerosis.

This clonotype came up many times. This chain connects TRBV20-1 to TRBJ2-1, with D possibly TRBD2 on 5 matching bases. The CDR3 is made up of 15 amino acids. The germline V gene encodes CDR1 DFQATT and CDR2 SNEGSKA (reference sequence). Trimming left V 3 bases short and J 9 bases short, with 21 bases between. The CDR3 loop is CSASLPSLARGEQFF. The CDR3 bases are TGCAGTGCTAGCTTACCCTCTCTAGCACGGGGTGAGCAGTTCTTC.

In this sample, this clonotype turned up a few times. At one end the junction does not follow the germline gene, possibly because of a read error. The gene calls are TRBV5-8 and TRBJ1-5; no clear D. The V gene's germline CDR1 is SGHTS and CDR2 YDEGEE. The CDR3 runs to 13 residues. The CDR3, as DNA: TGTGCCAGCAGCTTGGGTCCTTGGAAGACCCAGAATTTT. Protein product: CASSLGPWKTQNF.

The table lists this clonotype with many counts. The V and J genes are TRBV18 and TRBJ1-1; D remains unclear. Germline values: CDR1 KGHSH, CDR2 LQKENI. The CDR3 covers 15 residues. Trimming left V 3 bases short and J 3 bases short, with 14 bases between. Here the CDR3 reads CASSPGPLGYTEAFF. DNA of the CDR3: TGTGCCAGCTCACCTGGTCCACTGGGGTACACTGAAGCTTTCTTT. The variable domain in full, completed from reference TRBV18 and TRBJ1-1, reads NAGVMQNPRHLVRRRGQEARLRCSPMKGHSHVYWYRQLPEEGLKFMVYLQKENIIDESGMPKERFSAEFPKEGPSILRIQQVVRGDSAAYFCASSPGPLGYTEAFFGQGTRLTVV.

This clonotype has ten or more counts. This chain connects TRBV20-1 to TRBJ2-1; either TRBD1 or TRBD2 may fit D (6 bases each). CDR1 is DFQATT, CDR2 SNEGSKA, per germline (reference sequence). Trimming left V 5 bases short and J 4 bases short, with 15 bases between. This CDR3 region has 14 residues. The CDR3 here is CSAPRGAGYNEQFF. CDR3 nucleotide sequence: TGCAGTGCTCCTAGGGGGGCAGGGTACAATGAGCAGTTCTTC.

This clonotype was detected ten times or more. This chain connects TRBV6-2 or TRBV6-3 to TRBJ2-3, with a possible D match to TRBD2 (6 bases). V dropped 7 bases and J dropped 3 bases, with 14 bases sitting between them. The germline gives CDR1 MNHEY, CDR2 SVGEGT. The CDR3 is made up of 14 amino acids. CDR3 residues: CASKGLPFTDTQYF. CDR3 coding DNA: TGTGCCAGCAAGGGACTCCCGTTTACAGATACGCAGTATTTT.

This clonotype was counted a few times. J is TRBJ2-2 and V is TRBV2; 10 nucleotides line up with TRBD1. The CDR3 covers 16 residues. V lost 9 bases and J lost 5; bases outside the gene matches: 12. CDR1 is SNHLY, CDR2 FYNNEI, per germline. The CDR3 coding sequence is TGTGCCAGTGGGGACAGGGGCTCCTTTAAAACCGGGGAGCTGTTTTTT. This encodes CASGDRGSFKTGELFF.

This clonotype was recorded at least ten times. The CDR3 loop is CASSRDRGLTEAFF. Here the CDR3 DNA reads TGTGCCAGCAGCCGTGACAGGGGGCTCACTGAAGCTTTCTTT. V and J are TRBV28 and TRBJ1-1; the match to TRBD1 covers 10 bases. Germline V gene sequence: CDR1 MDHEN, CDR2 SYDVKM. Trimming took 6 bases from V and 4 from J; bases not matched to a gene: 5. The CDR3 runs 14 residues.

The sample holds many counts of this clonotype. The V and J genes are TRBV5-1 and TRBJ1-2; D remains ambiguous. Germline CDR1 is SGHRS and CDR2 is YFSETQ. The CDR3 has 15 amino acids. V shed 2 bases and J shed 0 bases, with 11 bases lying between them. The CDR3 is CASSFDSDTNYGYTF. The DNA of the CDR3 is TGCGCCAGCAGCTTTGATTCTGATACTAACTATGGCTACACCTTC.

In this sample, this clonotype turned up many times. The chain links TRBV20-1 to TRBJ2-4; 9 positions match TRBD2. CDR1 is DFQATT and CDR2 is SNEGSKA in the germline V gene (reference sequence). This CDR3 contains 17 residues. V shed 2 bases, J shed 0 bases, and the junction held 8 bases outside the gene matches. The CDR3 DNA follows: TGCAGTGCTAGATTGGTTAGCGGGAGCGGAGCCAAAAACATTCAGTACTTC. This encodes CSARLVSGSGAKNIQYF.

This clonotype showed up many times. The rearrangement links TRBV7-9 to TRBJ2-3; 10 nucleotides match TRBD2. J lost 2 bases, V lost 4 bases, and 6 bases had no gene match. CDR1 is SEHNR, CDR2 FQNEAQ, per germline (reference sequence). CDR3 length equals 16 residues. CDR3 residues: CASSSEGLAHTDTQYF. The CDR3, as DNA: TGTGCCAGCAGCTCAGAGGGACTAGCGCACACAGATACGCAGTATTTT.

This chain connects TRBV7-9 to TRBJ1-2; D not certain. V lost 5 bases and J lost 8, with 15 bases in between. CDR3 length: 13 residues. From germline, CDR1 is SEHNR and CDR2 FQNEAQ (reference sequence). CDR3 amino acids: CASSRTQGMGYTF. The DNA for the CDR3 is TGTGCCAGCAGCCGAACGCAAGGGATGGGCTACACCTTC.

The rearrangement uses TRBV12-3 or TRBV12-4 and TRBJ2-3; D is perhaps TRBD2 (6 bases). The CDR3 runs to 15 residues. V was shortened by 7 bases and J by 1 base, with 15 bases between the two germline ends. The DNA for the CDR3 is TGTGCCAGCACCCCGGGGGTCCCCCGCACAGATACGCAGTATTTT. The encoded protein is CASTPGVPRTDTQYF.

This clonotype has at least ten counts. The V and J genes are TRBV3-1 and TRBJ1-1, with TRBD1 matching 7 bases. V was pared by 4 bases and J by 3 bases, with 11 bases of the junction left unmatched. Per germline, CDR1 LGHDT and CDR2 YNNKEL (reference sequence). The CDR3 runs 16 residues. CDR3 loop: CASSPRLMGQHTEAFF. The CDR3 DNA sequence: TGTGCCAGCAGCCCAAGGCTAATGGGACAGCACACTGAAGCTTTCTTT.